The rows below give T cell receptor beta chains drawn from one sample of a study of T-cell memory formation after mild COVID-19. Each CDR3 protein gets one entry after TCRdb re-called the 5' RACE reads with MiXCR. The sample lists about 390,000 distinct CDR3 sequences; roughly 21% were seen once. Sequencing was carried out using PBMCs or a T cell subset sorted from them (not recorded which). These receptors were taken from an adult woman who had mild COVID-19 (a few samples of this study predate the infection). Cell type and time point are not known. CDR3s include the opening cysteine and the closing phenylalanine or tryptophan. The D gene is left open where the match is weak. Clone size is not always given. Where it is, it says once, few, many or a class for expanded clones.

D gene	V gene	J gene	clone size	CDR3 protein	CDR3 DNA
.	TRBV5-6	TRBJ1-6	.	CASSWQGYNSPLHF	TGTGCCAGCAGCTGGCAGGGCTATAATTCACCCCTCCACTTT
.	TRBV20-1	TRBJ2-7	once	CSARGSQGPYEQYF	TGCAGTGCTAGAGGATCACAGGGCCCCTACGAGCAGTACTTC
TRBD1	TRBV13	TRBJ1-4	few	CASSSNRDSYEKLFF	TGTGCCAGCAGCTCGAACCGGGACAGCTACGAAAAACTGTTTTTT
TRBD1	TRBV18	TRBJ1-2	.	CASSEGTGGGYGYTF	TGTGCCAGCTCGGAGGGGACAGGAGGGGGCTATGGCTACACCTTC
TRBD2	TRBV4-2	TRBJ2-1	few	CASSLGGGERQFF	TGTGCCAGCAGCCTTGGGGGGGGAGAACGGCAGTTCTTC
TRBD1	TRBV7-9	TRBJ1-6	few	CASSSQGFGSPLHF	TGTGCCAGCAGCTCACAGGGGTTCGGTTCACCCCTCCACTTT
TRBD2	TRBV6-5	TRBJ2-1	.	CASTSSGRKYNEQFF	TGTGCCAGCACTAGTAGCGGGAGGAAGTACAATGAGCAGTTCTTC
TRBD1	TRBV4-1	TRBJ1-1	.	CASSQVTRDSPNTEAFF	TGCGCCAGCAGCCAAGTTACCCGGGACAGTCCGAACACTGAAGCTTTCTTT
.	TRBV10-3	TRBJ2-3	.	CATREESALTDTQYF	TGTGCCACCAGGGAGGAAAGCGCCCTCACAGATACGCAGTATTTT
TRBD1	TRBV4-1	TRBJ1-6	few	CASSRQAGTGNSPLHF	TGCGCCAGCAGCCGCCAGGCCGGGACAGGGAACTCACCCCTCCACTTT
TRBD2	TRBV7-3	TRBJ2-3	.	CASSFASGGYSTDTQYF	TGTGCCAGCAGCTTTGCTAGCGGGGGCTACAGCACAGATACGCAGTATTTT
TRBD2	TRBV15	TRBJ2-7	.	CATSRGTGGSPYEQYF	TGTGCCACCAGTCGTGGAACGGGAGGTTCCCCCTACGAGCAGTACTTC
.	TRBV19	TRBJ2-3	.	CASSPQGLTDTQYF	TGTGCCAGTAGTCCGCAGGGTCTCACAGATACGCAGTATTTT
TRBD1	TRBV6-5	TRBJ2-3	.	CASSYTGQTTDTQYF	TGTGCCAGCAGTTACACGGGACAGACCACAGATACGCAGTATTTT
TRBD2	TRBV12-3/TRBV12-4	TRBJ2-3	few	CASTPLAGTSSTDTQYF	TGTGCCAGCACCCCACTAGCGGGGACATCCAGCACAGATACGCAGTATTTT
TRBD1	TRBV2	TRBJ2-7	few	CASIGDRDEQYF	TGTGCCAGCATCGGAGACAGGGACGAGCAGTACTTC
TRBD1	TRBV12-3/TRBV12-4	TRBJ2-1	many	CASSWVRGLNEQFF	TGTGCCAGCAGTTGGGTCAGGGGGCTGAATGAGCAGTTCTTC
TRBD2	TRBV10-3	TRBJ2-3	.	CAIRGTSGSTDTQYF	TGTGCCATCAGGGGGACTAGCGGGAGCACAGATACGCAGTATTTT
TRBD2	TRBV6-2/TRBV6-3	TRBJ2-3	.	CASSAKRDGLDTQYF	TGTGCCAGCAGTGCCAAGCGGGACGGTTTGGATACGCAGTATTTT
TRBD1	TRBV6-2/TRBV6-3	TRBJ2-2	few	CASSKLDRLTGELFF	TGTGCCAGCAGTAAACTGGACAGGTTGACCGGGGAGCTGTTTTTT
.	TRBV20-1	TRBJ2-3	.	CSASLRLDTQYF	TGCAGTGCTAGTCTGAGACTAGATACGCAGTATTTT
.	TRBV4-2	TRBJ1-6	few	CASSPSGPNSPLHF	TGTGCCAGCAGCCCATCCGGGCCGAATTCACCCCTCCACTTT
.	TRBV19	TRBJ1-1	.	CASRLQDANTEAFF	TGTGCCAGTAGGCTACAGGACGCGAACACTGAAGCTTTCTTT
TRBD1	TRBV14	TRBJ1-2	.	CASSPSTTGGLGYTF	TGTGCCAGCAGCCCTTCCACGACAGGGGGTTTGGGCTACACCTTC
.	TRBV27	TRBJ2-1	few	CASSLVGNNEQFF	TGTGCCAGCAGTTTAGTAGGCAACAATGAGCAGTTCTTC
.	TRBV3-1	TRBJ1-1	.	CASSQDGTRAAAFF	TGTGCCAGCAGCCAAGATGGGACCAGGGCTGCAGCTTTCTTT
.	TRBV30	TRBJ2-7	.	CAWSAFGPYSYEQYF	TGTGCCTGGAGCGCATTCGGGCCTTACTCCTACGAGCAGTACTTC
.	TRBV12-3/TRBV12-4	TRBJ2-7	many	CASSLHSYEQYF	TGTGCCAGCAGCCTGCACTCCTACGAGCAGTACTTC
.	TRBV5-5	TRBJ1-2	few	CASSLGDFLANYGYTF	TGTGCCAGCAGCTTGGGGGATTTCCTGGCTAACTATGGCTACACCTTC
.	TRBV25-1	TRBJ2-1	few	CASSDLRGGPHNEQFF	TGTGCCAGCAGTGATCTCCGGGGCGGCCCCCATAATGAGCAGTTCTTC
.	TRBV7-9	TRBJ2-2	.	CASSIGPGHHMMNTGELFF	TGTGCCAGCAGCATCGGACCGGGACACCATATGATGAACACCGGGGAGCTGTTTTTT
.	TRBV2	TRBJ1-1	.	CASSDALGDKNTEAFF	TGTGCCAGCAGTGATGCCCTCGGGGACAAGAACACTGAAGCTTTCTTT
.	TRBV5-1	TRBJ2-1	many	CASSTSLAYNEQFF	TGCGCCAGCAGCACTAGTTTGGCCTACAATGAGCAGTTCTTC
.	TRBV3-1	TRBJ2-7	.	CASSQAGQGSFEQYF	TGTGCCAGCAGCCAAGCAGGCCAGGGATCCTTCGAGCAGTACTTC
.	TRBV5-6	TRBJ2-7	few	CASSHRRPFRDYEQYF	TGTGCCAGCAGCCATCGTCGTCCGTTTCGAGACTACGAGCAGTACTTC
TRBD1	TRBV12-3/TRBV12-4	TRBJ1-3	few	CASSQTGRGGNTIYF	TGTGCCAGCAGCCAGACAGGGCGGGGGGGAAACACCATATATTTT
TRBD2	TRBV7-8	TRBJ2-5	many	CASSYPGLAVETQYF	TGTGCCAGCAGCTATCCGGGACTAGCGGTCGAGACCCAGTACTTC
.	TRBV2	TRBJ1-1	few	CASSVGGPNTEAFF	TGTGCCAGCAGTGTGGGGGGCCCGAACACTGAAGCTTTCTTT
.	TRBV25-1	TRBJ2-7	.	CASTDPPGDEQYF	TGTGCCAGCACAGACCCACCAGGAGACGAGCAGTACTTC
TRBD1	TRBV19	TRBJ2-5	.	CASSATGRETQYF	TGTGCCAGTAGTGCGACAGGGCGAGAGACCCAGTACTTC
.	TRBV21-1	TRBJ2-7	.	CASSMSGHLLGRQYF	TGTGCCAGCAGCATGTCTGGACACCTTCTTGGTCGGCAGTACTTC
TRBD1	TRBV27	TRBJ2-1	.	CASSDRDRRYNEQFF	TGTGCCAGCAGCGACCGGGACAGGAGATACAATGAGCAGTTCTTC
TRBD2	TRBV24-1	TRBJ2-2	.	CAISDRTSGNGTGELFF	TGTGCCATCAGTGACCGAACTAGCGGGAATGGTACCGGGGAGCTGTTTTTT
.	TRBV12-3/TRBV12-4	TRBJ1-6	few	CASSTIPLWGRRGSPLHF	TGTGCCAGCAGTACTATACCCCTGTGGGGTCGTAGAGGCTCACCCCTCCACTTT
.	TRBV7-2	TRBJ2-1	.	CASSFLESDEQFF	TGTGCCAGCAGCTTCCTTGAGTCGGATGAGCAGTTCTTC
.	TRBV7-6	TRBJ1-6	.	CASSLARKPGSPLHF	TGTGCCAGCAGCTTAGCACGGAAACCCGGATCACCCCTCCACTTT
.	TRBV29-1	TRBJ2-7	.	CSVRQVHEQYF	TGCAGCGTTCGACAGGTCCACGAGCAGTACTTC